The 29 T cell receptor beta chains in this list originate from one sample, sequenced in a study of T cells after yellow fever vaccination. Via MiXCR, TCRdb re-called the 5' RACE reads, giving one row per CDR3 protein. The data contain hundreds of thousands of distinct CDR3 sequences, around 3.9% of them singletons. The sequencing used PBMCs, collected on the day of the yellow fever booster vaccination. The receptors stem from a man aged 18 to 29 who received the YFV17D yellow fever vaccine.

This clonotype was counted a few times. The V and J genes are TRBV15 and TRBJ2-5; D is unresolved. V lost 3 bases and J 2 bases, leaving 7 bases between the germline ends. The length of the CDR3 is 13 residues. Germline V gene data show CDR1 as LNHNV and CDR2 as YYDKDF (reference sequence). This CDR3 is CATSRGFQETQYF. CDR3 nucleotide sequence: TGTGCCACCAGCAGGGGGTTTCAAGAGACCCAGTACTTC. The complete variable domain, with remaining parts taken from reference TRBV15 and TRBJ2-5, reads DAMVIQNPRYQVTQFGKPVTLSCSQTLNHNVMYWYQQKSSQAPKLLFHYYDKDFNNEADTPDNFQSRRPNTSFCFLDIRSPGLGDTAMYLCATSRGFQETQYFGPGTRLLVL.

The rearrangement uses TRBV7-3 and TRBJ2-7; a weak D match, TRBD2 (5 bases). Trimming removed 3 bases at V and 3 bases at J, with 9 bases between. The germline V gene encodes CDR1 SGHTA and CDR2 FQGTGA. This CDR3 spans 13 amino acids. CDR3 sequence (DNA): TGTGCCAGCAGCTTGCTGAGGGACTACGAGCAGTACTTC. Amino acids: CASSLLRDYEQYF.

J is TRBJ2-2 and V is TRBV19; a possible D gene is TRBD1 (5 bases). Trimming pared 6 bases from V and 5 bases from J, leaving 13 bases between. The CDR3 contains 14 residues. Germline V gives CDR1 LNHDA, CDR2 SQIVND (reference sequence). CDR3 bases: TGTGCCAGTAGAACAGACAGTTTAACCGGGGAGCTGTTTTTT. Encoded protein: CASRTDSLTGELFF.

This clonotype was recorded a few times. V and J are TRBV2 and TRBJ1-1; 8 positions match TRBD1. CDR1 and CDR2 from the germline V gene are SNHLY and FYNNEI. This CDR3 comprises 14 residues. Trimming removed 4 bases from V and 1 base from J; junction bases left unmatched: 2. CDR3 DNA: TGTGCCAGCAGTGTCAGGGGGCGGAACACTGAAGCTTTCTTT. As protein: CASSVRGRNTEAFF.

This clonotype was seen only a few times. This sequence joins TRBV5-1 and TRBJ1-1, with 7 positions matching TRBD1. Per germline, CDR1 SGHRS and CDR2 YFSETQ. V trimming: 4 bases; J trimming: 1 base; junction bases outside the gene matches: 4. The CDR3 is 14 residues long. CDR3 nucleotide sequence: TGCGCCAGCAGCGCAGGGGGACCGAACACTGAAGCTTTCTTT. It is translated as CASSAGGPNTEAFF.

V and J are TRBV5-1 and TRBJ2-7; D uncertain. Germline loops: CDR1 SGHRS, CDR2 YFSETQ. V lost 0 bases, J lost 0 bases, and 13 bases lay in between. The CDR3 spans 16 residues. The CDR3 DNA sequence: TGCGCCAGCAGCTTGGGACATCCCTCCAACTCCTACGAGCAGTACGTC. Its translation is CASSLGHPSNSYEQYV.

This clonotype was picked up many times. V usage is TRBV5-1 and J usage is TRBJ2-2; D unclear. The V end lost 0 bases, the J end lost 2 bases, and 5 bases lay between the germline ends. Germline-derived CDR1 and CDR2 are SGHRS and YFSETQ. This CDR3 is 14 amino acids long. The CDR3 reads CASSLASNTGELFF. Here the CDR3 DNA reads TGCGCCAGCAGCTTGGCCAGTAACACCGGGGAGCTGTTTTTT.

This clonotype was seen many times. As DNA, the CDR3 is TGCGCCAGCAGCCTATCCCCTGGTGGCAATCAGCCCCAGCATTTT. Protein product: CASSLSPGGNQPQHF. This rearrangement joins TRBV5-1 to TRBJ1-5; no firm D call. CDR3 size: 15 residues. Germline V gene lookup returns CDR1 SGHRS and CDR2 YFSETQ. V was cut by 4 bases and J by 2 bases, with 13 bases left in between. The full variable domain, in which reference TRBV5-1 and TRBJ1-5 provide the parts outside the CDR3, is KAGVTQTPRYLIKTRGQQVTLSCSPISGHRSVSWYQQTPGQGLQFLFEYFSETQRNKGNFPGRFSGRQFSNSRSEMNVSTLELGDSALYLCASSLSPGGNQPQHFGDGTRLSIL.

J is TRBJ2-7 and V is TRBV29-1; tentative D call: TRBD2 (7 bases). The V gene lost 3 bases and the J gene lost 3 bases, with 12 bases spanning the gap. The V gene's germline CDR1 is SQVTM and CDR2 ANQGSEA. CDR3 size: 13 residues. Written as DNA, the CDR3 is TGCAGCGTTGAGGCAGGGGAGGGCTACGAGCAGTACTTC. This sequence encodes CSVEAGEGYEQYF.

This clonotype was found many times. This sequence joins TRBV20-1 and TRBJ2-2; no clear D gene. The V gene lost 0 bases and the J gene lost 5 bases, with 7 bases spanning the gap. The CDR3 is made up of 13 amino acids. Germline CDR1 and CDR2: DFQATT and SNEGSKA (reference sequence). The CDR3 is CSARDAGTGELFF. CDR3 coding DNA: TGCAGTGCTAGAGATGCCGGGACCGGGGAGCTGTTTTTT.

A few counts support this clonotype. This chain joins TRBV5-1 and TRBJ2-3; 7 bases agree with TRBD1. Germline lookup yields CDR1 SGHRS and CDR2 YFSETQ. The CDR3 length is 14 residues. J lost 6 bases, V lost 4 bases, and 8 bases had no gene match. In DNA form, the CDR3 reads TGCGCCAGCAGCGTCCGGGACAGCGACGATACGCAGTATTTT. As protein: CASSVRDSDDTQYF.

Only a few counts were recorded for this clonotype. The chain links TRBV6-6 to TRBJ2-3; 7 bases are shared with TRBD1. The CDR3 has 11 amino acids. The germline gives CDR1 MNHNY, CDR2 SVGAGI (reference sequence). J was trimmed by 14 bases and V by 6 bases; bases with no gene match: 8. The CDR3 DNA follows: TGTGCCAGCAGCCACGACAGGGTCCCGTATTTT. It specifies CASSHDRVPYF.

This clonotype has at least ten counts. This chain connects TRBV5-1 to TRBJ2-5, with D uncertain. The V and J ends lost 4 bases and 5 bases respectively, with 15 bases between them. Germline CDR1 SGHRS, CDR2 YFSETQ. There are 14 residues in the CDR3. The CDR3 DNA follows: TGCGCCAGCAGCCCCGGACCTACATGGGAGACCCAGTACTTC. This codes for CASSPGPTWETQYF.

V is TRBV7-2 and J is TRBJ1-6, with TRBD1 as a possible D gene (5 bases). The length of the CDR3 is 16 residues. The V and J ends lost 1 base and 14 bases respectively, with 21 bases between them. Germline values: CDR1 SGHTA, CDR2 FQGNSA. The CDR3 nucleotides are TGTGCCAGCAGCTTAGTGCGGGCCAGCCAGGAGGGGACCCTCCACTTT. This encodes CASSLVRASQEGTLHF.

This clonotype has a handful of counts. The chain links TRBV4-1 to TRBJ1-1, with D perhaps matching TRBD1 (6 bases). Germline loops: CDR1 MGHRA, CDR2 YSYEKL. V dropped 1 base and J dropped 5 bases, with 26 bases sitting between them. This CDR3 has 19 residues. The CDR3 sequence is CASSQVGWGGGQLRTEAFF. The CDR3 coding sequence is TGCGCCAGCAGCCAAGTAGGATGGGGAGGAGGACAGCTTAGAACTGAAGCTTTCTTT.

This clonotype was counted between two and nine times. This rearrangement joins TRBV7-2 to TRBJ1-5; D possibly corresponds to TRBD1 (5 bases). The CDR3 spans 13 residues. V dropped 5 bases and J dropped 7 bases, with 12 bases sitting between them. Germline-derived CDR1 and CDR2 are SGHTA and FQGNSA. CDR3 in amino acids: CASSVDWGQPQHF. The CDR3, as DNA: TGTGCCAGCAGCGTTGACTGGGGGCAGCCCCAGCATTTT.

The CDR3 DNA reads as TGTGCCAGCAGCTTCCCCCGTCGGCCCCTCCACTTT. Translation gives CASSFPRRPLHF. J is TRBJ1-6 and V is TRBV5-4; D unclear. The germline gives CDR1 SGHNT, CDR2 YYREEE (reference sequence). The CDR3 sequence is 12 residues long. V was shortened by 2 bases and J by 13 bases, with 10 bases between the two germline ends. The whole variable domain, remainder taken from reference TRBV5-4 and TRBJ1-6, is ETGVTQSPTHLIKTRGQQVTLRCSSQSGHNTVSWYQQALGQGPQFIFQYYREEENGRGNFPPRFSGLQFPNYSSELNVNALELDDSALYLCASSFPRRPLHFGNGTRLTVT.

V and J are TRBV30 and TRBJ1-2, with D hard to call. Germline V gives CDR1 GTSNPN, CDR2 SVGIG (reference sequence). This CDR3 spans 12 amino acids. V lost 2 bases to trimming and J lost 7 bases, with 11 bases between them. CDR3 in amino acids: CAWSSEPRGYTF. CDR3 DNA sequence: TGTGCCTGGAGTTCTGAGCCCCGTGGCTACACCTTC.

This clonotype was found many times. The CDR3: CAWARGGFDTGELFF. The CDR3 DNA reads TGTGCCTGGGCCCGCGGGGGCTTCGACACCGGGGAGCTGTTTTTT. The chain couples TRBV30 to TRBJ2-2, with a tentative D call TRBD2 (7 bases). The CDR3 runs 15 residues. With 5 bases removed from V and 3 bases from J, the gap between germline ends came to 16 bases. Germline values: CDR1 GTSNPN, CDR2 SVGIG (reference sequence).

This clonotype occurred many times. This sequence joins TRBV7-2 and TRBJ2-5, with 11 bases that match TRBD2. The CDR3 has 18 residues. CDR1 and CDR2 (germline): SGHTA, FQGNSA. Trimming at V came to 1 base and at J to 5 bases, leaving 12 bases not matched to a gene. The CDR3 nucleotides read TGTGCCAGCAGCTTAGTATTGCTAGCGGGGGGTGTGCAGGAGACCCAGTACTTC. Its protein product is CASSLVLLAGGVQETQYF.

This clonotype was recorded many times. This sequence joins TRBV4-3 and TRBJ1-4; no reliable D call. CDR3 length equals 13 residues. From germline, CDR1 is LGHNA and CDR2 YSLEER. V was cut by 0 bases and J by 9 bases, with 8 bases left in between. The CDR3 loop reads CASSQDLTQKLFF. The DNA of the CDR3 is TGCGCCAGCAGCCAAGATCTAACTCAAAAACTGTTTTTT.

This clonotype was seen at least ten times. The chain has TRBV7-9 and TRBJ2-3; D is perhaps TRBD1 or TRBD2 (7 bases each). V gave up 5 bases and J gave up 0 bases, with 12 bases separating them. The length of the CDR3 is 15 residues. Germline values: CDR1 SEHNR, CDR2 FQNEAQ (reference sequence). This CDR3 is CASSPGGGSTDTQYF. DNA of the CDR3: TGTGCCAGCAGCCCAGGGGGGGGGAGCACAGATACGCAGTATTTT.

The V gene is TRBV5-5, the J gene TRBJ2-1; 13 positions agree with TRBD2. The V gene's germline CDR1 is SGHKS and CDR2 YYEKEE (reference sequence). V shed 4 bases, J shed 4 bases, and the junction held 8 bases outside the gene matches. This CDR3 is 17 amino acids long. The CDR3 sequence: CASSRTSGGHRYNEQFF. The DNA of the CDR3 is TGTGCCAGCAGCAGGACTAGCGGGGGCCATCGATACAATGAGCAGTTCTTC.

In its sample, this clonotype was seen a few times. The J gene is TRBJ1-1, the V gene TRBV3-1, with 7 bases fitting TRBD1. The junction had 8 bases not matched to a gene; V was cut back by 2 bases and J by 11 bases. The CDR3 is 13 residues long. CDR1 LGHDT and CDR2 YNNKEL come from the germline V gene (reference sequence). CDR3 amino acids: CASSQWDSYRAFF. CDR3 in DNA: TGTGCCAGCAGCCAATGGGACAGTTATCGGGCTTTCTTT.

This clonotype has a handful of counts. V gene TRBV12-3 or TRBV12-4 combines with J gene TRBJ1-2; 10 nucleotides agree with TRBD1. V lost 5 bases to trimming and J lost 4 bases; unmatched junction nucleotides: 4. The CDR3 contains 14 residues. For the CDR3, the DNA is TGTGCCAGCAGTCCGGACAGGGGGACCTATGGCTACACCTTC. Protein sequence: CASSPDRGTYGYTF.

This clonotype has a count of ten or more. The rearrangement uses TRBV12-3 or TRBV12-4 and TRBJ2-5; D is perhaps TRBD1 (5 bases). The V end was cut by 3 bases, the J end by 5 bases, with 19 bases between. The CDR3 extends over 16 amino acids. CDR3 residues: CASSFRAYAIRETQYF. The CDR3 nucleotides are TGTGCCAGCAGTTTCAGGGCCTACGCCATCCGGGAGACCCAGTACTTC.

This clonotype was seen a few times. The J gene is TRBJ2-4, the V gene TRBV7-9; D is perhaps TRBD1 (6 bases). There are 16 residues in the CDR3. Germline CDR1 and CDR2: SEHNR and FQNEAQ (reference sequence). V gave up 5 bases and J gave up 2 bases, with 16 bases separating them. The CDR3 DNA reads TGTGCCAGCAGCCGTTTCAGGGGTATGACCAAAAACATTCAGTACTTC. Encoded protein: CASSRFRGMTKNIQYF. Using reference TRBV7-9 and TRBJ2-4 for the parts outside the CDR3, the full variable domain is DTGVSQNPRHKITKRGQNVTFRCDPISEHNRLYWYRQTLGQGPEFLTYFQNEAQLEKSRLLSDRFSAERPKGSFSTLEIQRTEQGDSAMYLCASSRFRGMTKNIQYFGAGTRLSVL.

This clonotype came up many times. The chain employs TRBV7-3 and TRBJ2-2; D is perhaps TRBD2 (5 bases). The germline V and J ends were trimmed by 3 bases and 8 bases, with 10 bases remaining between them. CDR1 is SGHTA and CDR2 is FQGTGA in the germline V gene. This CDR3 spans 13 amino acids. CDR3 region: CASSFTGGGELFF. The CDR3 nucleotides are TGTGCCAGCAGCTTTACCGGAGGAGGGGAGCTGTTTTTT. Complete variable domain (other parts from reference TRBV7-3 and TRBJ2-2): GAGVSQTPSNKVTEKGKYVELRCDPISGHTALYWYRQSLGQGPEFLIYFQGTGAADDSGLPNDRFFAVRPEGSVSTLKIQRTERGDSAVYLCASSFTGGGELFFGEGSRLTVL.

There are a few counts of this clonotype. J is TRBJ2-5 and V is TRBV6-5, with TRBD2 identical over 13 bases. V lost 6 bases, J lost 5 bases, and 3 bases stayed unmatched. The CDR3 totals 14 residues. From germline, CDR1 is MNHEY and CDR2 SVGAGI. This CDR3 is CASRGLAGSETQYF. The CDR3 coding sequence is TGTGCCAGCAGGGGACTAGCGGGGTCGGAGACCCAGTACTTC.